This T cell receptor beta chain was found in a study of blood T cell repertoires in COVID-19. Study-wide background: The United States, Italy and Spain provided the acute and convalescent COVID-19 samples. From T cells, B-cell-depleted T cells, or PBMCs came the material, which was cDNA or gDNA.

CDR1 and CDR2 (germline): MNHNS, SASEGT. The V gene lost 4 bases and the J gene lost 0 bases, with 10 bases spanning the gap. The CDR3 spans 16 residues. As processed by the authors: Nucleated cell number was recorded as an estimate derived from reference gene primer amplification. Generated by immunoSEQ multiplex PCR, the TCRdb table keeps only in-frame clones and is missing some. V and J calls and clone size are as listed in that table; D and trimming were resolved from the DNA. In the table there are roughly 67,000 clones, 86% of which are singletons. The receptor was derived from a man aged 50 or older with acute or convalescent COVID-19. The sample consisted of peripheral blood. The chain uses TRBV6-1 and TRBJ1-6, with D perhaps matching TRBD1 (6 bases). CDR3 protein: CASSGQESSYNSPLHF. The CDR3 bases are TGTGCCAGCAGTGGACAGGAGAGCTCCTATAATTCACCCCTCCACTTT.